These 16 T cell receptor beta chains were all obtained from the same sample, sequenced in a study of blood T cell repertoires in COVID-19. The method was immunoSEQ multiplex PCR; TCRdb's version includes in-frame clones alone and lacks a portion of them. The sample carries about 76,000 clones, 75% to 90% recorded once. The sample comprised peripheral blood. These receptors all come from a man aged 45-60 years with active COVID-19.

The chain employs TRBV4-3 and TRBJ2-7, with 12 bases lining up with TRBD2. Trimming removed 0 bases from V and 1 base from J; junction bases left unmatched: 1. CDR1 is LGHNA and CDR2 is YSLEER in the germline V gene. This CDR3 is built from 16 residues. The CDR3: CASSQEGTSGSYEQYF. CDR3 DNA sequence: TGCGCCAGCAGCCAAGAAGGGACTAGCGGGTCCTACGAGCAGTACTTC.

The chain recombines TRBV7-7 with TRBJ2-1, with 10 bases aligning to TRBD2. CDR1 SSHAT and CDR2 FNYEAQ come from the germline V gene (reference sequence). Unmatched junction bases numbered 6, after V lost 8 bases and J lost 8 bases. This CDR3 has 13 amino acids. The CDR3 loop reads CASSSGRADEQFF. CDR3 nucleotide sequence: TGTGCCAGCTCCAGCGGGAGGGCCGATGAGCAGTTCTTC.

The chain has TRBV5-1 and TRBJ1-1; D gene ambiguous. The germline V and J ends were trimmed by 4 bases and 1 base, with 8 bases remaining between them. CDR3 length equals 13 residues. In germline, CDR1 is SGHRS, CDR2 YFSETQ. CDR3 region: CASSRQENTEAFF. The CDR3, as DNA: TGCGCCAGCAGCCGACAAGAGAACACTGAAGCTTTCTTT.

The CDR3 here is CASSPLGGGSTDTQYF. The DNA of the CDR3 is TGTGCCAGCAGCCCCCTGGGGGGGGGATCCACAGATACGCAGTATTTT. The chain carries TRBV3-1 (or the pseudogene TRBV3-2) and TRBJ2-3; TRBD2 agrees at 7 bases. The ends lost 4 bases at V and 2 bases at J; junction bases unmatched: 9. The germline gives CDR1 LGHDT, CDR2 YNNKEL (reference sequence). The CDR3 extends over 16 amino acids.

The gene calls are TRBV4-1 and TRBJ1-3, with no clear D. This CDR3 is 15 amino acids long. Germline V gene sequence: CDR1 MGHRA, CDR2 YSYEKL. Trimming removed 2 bases from V and 4 bases from J, with 12 bases in between. Here the CDR3 DNA reads TGCGCCAGCAGCCAACGGCTGCGGGCCGGAAACACCATATATTTT. Protein: CASSQRLRAGNTIYF.

The rearrangement uses TRBV5-6 and TRBJ2-7, with TRBD2 as a possible D gene (6 bases). CDR1 SGHDT and CDR2 YYEEEE come from the germline V gene. V was trimmed by 3 bases and J by 0 bases, leaving 10 bases between them. CDR3 length: 14 amino acids. The CDR3 reads CASSSLAASYEQYF. The CDR3 DNA sequence: TGTGCCAGCAGCTCCTTAGCGGCCTCCTACGAGCAGTACTTC.

The J gene is TRBJ2-1, the V gene TRBV6-5; D gene uncertain. CDR1 MNHEY and CDR2 SVGAGI come from the germline V gene. CDR3 length equals 12 residues. V lost 6 bases, J lost 5 bases, and 8 bases lay in between. CDR3 in amino acids: CASSATDNEQFF. Written as DNA, the CDR3 is TGTGCCAGCAGCGCGACTGACAATGAGCAGTTCTTC.

V usage is TRBV7-9 and J usage is TRBJ2-5, with a possible D match to TRBD2 (5 bases). Germline loops: CDR1 SEHNR, CDR2 FQNEAQ (reference sequence). The CDR3 is made up of 15 amino acids. V gave up 0 bases and J gave up 1 base, with 9 bases separating them. The CDR3 here is CASSLAGVPQETQYF. The CDR3 coding sequence is TGTGCCAGCAGCTTAGCGGGAGTCCCCCAAGAGACCCAGTACTTC.

The chain carries TRBV7-2 and TRBJ2-3, with D tentatively TRBD1 (6 bases). Germline CDR1 SGHTA, CDR2 FQGNSA. The CDR3 length is 13 residues. Trimming removed 4 bases from V and 4 bases from J, with 9 bases in between. CDR3 in DNA: TGTGCCAGCAGCTCAACAGGGCCAGATACGCAGTATTTT. Translating gives CASSSTGPDTQYF.

J is TRBJ2-6 and V is TRBV4-3; 8 nucleotides agree with TRBD1. V dropped 6 bases and J dropped 3; count of bases not matched to a gene: 13. Germline-derived CDR1 and CDR2 are LGHNA and YSLEER. This CDR3 contains 18 residues. CDR3 nucleotides: TGCGCCAGCAGTCTCGCAGGGGGCGCGTTGAGTGGGGCCAACGTCCTGACTTTC. Translating gives CASSLAGGALSGANVLTF.

J is TRBJ2-7 and V is TRBV5-1; the D gene is possibly TRBD1 (6 bases). Trimming took off 0 bases at V and 1 base at J, with 14 bases between the two ends. Germline CDR1 and CDR2: SGHRS and YFSETQ. The CDR3 consists of 16 residues. CDR3 sequence: CASSLEVGAPSYEQYF. CDR3 coding DNA: TGCGCCAGCAGCTTGGAGGTGGGGGCCCCATCCTACGAGCAGTACTTC. The full variable domain, in which reference TRBV5-1 and TRBJ2-7 provide the parts outside the CDR3, is KAGVTQTPRYLIKTRGQQVTLSCSPISGHRSVSWYQQTPGQGLQFLFEYFSETQRNKGNFPGRFSGRQFSNSRSEMNVSTLELGDSALYLCASSLEVGAPSYEQYFGPGTRLTVT.

The rearrangement joins TRBV9 to TRBJ2-5; 9 bases line up with TRBD2. The CDR3 loop spans 16 amino acids. Looked up from germline, CDR1 is SGDLS and CDR2 is YYNGEE. Losses at the gene ends were 3 bases for V and 6 bases for J; bases not matched to a gene: 12. CDR3 region: CASSADRREGRKTQYF. The CDR3 nucleotides are TGTGCCAGCAGCGCCGATCGGCGGGAGGGCCGAAAGACCCAGTACTTC. The full variable domain, in which reference TRBV9 and TRBJ2-5 provide the parts outside the CDR3, is DSGVTQTPKHLITATGQRVTLRCSPRSGDLSVYWYQQSLDQGLQFLIQYYNGEERAKGNILERFSAQQFPDLHSELNLSSLELGDSALYFCASSADRREGRKTQYFGPGTRLLVL.

Here the CDR3 reads CASSSGTSAYEQYF. In nucleotides, the CDR3 is TGTGCCAGCAGTAGCGGGACTAGCGCCTACGAGCAGTACTTC. The chain recombines TRBV6-5 with TRBJ2-7, with 10 bases lining up with TRBD2. This CDR3 contains 14 residues. Per germline, CDR1 MNHEY and CDR2 SVGAGI. The trim removed 5 bases at V and 2 bases at J, leaving 3 bases unmatched.

The CDR3 loop is CASSDGGGTDTQYF. The CDR3 DNA reads as TGTGCCAGCAGTGACGGGGGGGGCACAGATACGCAGTATTTT. The chain joins TRBV6-4 to TRBJ2-3, with 7 bases aligning to TRBD2. The CDR3 runs to 14 residues. The J segment lost 1 base and the V segment lost 2 bases, leaving 0 bases of the junction unmatched. Germline V gene lookup returns CDR1 MRHNA and CDR2 SNTAGT.

The chain is built from TRBV7-3 and TRBJ2-2; 9 positions match TRBD1. V shed 5 bases, J shed 7 bases, and the junction held 5 bases outside the gene matches. In germline, CDR1 is SGHTA, CDR2 FQGTGA. CDR3 size: 14 residues. This CDR3 is CASSTPGQGGELFF. CDR3 bases: TGTGCCAGCAGCACTCCGGGACAGGGCGGGGAGCTGTTTTTT.

This clone was detected only once. CDR3 in amino acids: CAWRSQGSGNTIYF. The CDR3 coding sequence is TGTGCCTGGAGAAGCCAGGGATCGGGAAACACCATATATTTT. The V gene is TRBV30, the J gene TRBJ1-3, with a possible D match to TRBD1 (5 bases). CDR3 length equals 14 residues. The germline CDR1 and CDR2 sequences are GTSNPN and SVGIG (reference sequence). V gave up 3 bases and J gave up 4 bases, with 13 bases separating them.